The 25 T cell receptor beta chains in this list originate from one sample, sequenced in a study of blood T cell repertoires in COVID-19. Profiled with immunoSEQ multiplex PCR; TCRdb holds only in-frame clones, not every one. The data show fewer than 200,000 clones, roughly nine tenths seen once. Sequenced sample: peripheral blood. Receptors originate from a man between 18 and 35 years old who had recovered from COVID-19.

The gene calls are TRBV10-1 and TRBJ2-1; TRBD1 matches 7 bases. The germline gives CDR1 WNHNN, CDR2 SYGVQD (reference sequence). V lost 0 bases and J lost 8; bases outside the gene matches: 13. CDR3 length: 17 amino acids. The CDR3 reads CASSESGKGATVYEQFF. The CDR3 DNA sequence: TGCGCCAGCAGTGAGTCTGGGAAGGGGGCGACGGTATATGAGCAGTTCTTC.

The gene calls are TRBV28 and TRBJ2-1, with TRBD2 as a possible D gene (6 bases). V was shortened by 7 bases and J by 8 bases, with 15 bases between the two germline ends. The CDR3 loop spans 13 amino acids. Germline CDR1 is MDHEN and CDR2 is SYDVKM. The CDR3 loop is CASNSGTFDEQFF. The CDR3 DNA reads as TGTGCCAGCAATTCCGGGACTTTTGATGAGCAGTTCTTC.

The chain carries TRBV4-2 and TRBJ2-3; 8 bases match TRBD2. After removal of 2 bases from V and 7 bases from J, the junction contained 11 bases not matched to a gene. The CDR3 consists of 16 residues. Germline assignment: CDR1 LGHNA and CDR2 YNFKEQ. CDR3 residues: CASSQSTGGPGYTQYF. CDR3 nucleotide sequence: TGTGCCAGCAGCCAATCAACGGGAGGGCCAGGGTATACGCAGTATTTT.

The chain is built from TRBV7-2 and TRBJ1-1; D ambiguous. CDR1 and CDR2 from the germline V gene are SGHTA and FQGNSA. Between the trimmed V and J ends, which lost 1 base and 4 bases, there was a span of 16 bases. This CDR3 is built from 16 residues. CDR3 sequence: CASSLVMTPSITEAFF. The CDR3 nucleotides read TGTGCCAGCAGCTTAGTAATGACACCAAGCATCACTGAAGCTTTCTTT.

The chain has TRBV11-2 and TRBJ1-1, with D possibly TRBD1 on 5 matching bases. The CDR3 runs to 14 residues. The V and J ends lost 5 bases and 8 bases respectively, with 18 bases between them. From germline, CDR1 is SGHAT and CDR2 FQNNGV. The CDR3 DNA is TGTGCCAGCAGCCAGTTCGTAGGGACTTCGGAAGCTTTCTTT. Translating it yields CASSQFVGTSEAFF.

The chain is built from TRBV6-5 and TRBJ1-6; TRBD1 agrees at 7 bases. Germline lookup yields CDR1 MNHEY and CDR2 SVGAGI. V lost 2 bases to trimming and J lost 10 bases; unmatched junction nucleotides: 11. The CDR3 is 16 amino acids. The CDR3 region has the DNA TGTGCCAGCAGTTACACAAACAGGGGTGCCAGCTCACCCCTCCACTTT. It is translated as CASSYTNRGASSPLHF.

The J gene is TRBJ2-1, the V gene TRBV4-3, with 8 bases fitting TRBD1. The CDR3 contains 16 residues. CDR1 LGHNA and CDR2 YSLEER come from the germline V gene. Trimming at V came to 3 bases and at J to 8 bases, leaving 12 bases not matched to a gene. In DNA form, the CDR3 reads TGCGCCAGCAGCCAGACAGGGGTCTTCATAGAGGATGAGCAGTTCTTC. It specifies CASSQTGVFIEDEQFF.

CDR3 residues: CASSQERQRNTEAFF. The CDR3 DNA follows: TGCGCCAGCAGCCAAGAGCGGCAACGGAACACTGAAGCTTTCTTT. The chain carries TRBV4-3 and TRBJ1-1; D not resolved. The CDR3 totals 15 residues. V was cut by 0 bases and J by 1 base, with 9 bases left in between. Germline V gene data show CDR1 as LGHNA and CDR2 as YSLEER.

V and J are TRBV27 and TRBJ1-3, with TRBD1 identical over 8 bases. Per germline, CDR1 MNHEY and CDR2 SMNVEV (reference sequence). J lost 2 bases, V lost 6 bases, and 12 bases had no gene match. This CDR3 contains 17 residues. The CDR3 sequence is CASSQGGAGGTGNTIYF. As DNA, the CDR3 is TGTGCCAGCAGCCAGGGGGGGGCAGGGGGCACTGGAAACACCATATATTTT.

As to this clone: The DNA is left out, because the CDR3 cannot be placed on it with certainty; the CDR3 is given as TCRdb lists it. This rearrangement joins TRBV20-1 to TRBJ1-2; the DNA was not compared with TRBD1, the D call given in the table. Inclusive of both ends, the CDR3 amounts to 14 amino acids. Germline CDR1 DFQATT, CDR2 SNEGSKA (reference sequence). The CDR3 here is CSARVPTGWGAGAF.

This chain connects TRBV5-6 to TRBJ1-6, with TRBD1 matching over 9 bases. Germline V gives CDR1 SGHDT, CDR2 YYEEEE. The CDR3 extends over 14 amino acids. V was pared by 5 bases and J by 6 bases, with 3 bases of the junction left unmatched. The CDR3 sequence is CASRQTGGNSPLHF. The CDR3 nucleotides read TGTGCCAGCAGACAGACAGGGGGTAATTCACCCCTCCACTTT.

V and J are TRBV6-5 and TRBJ2-7, with D perhaps TRBD2 (6 bases). The V gene lost 1 base and the J gene lost 2 bases, with 9 bases spanning the gap. Germline values: CDR1 MNHEY, CDR2 SVGAGI. CDR3 size: 14 residues. This chain's CDR3 is CASSYFSGAYEQYF. The CDR3 DNA reads TGTGCCAGCAGTTACTTTTCGGGGGCCTACGAGCAGTACTTC.

This chain joins TRBV11-3 and TRBJ2-1, with a weak D call TRBD1 (6 bases). The CDR3 runs 16 residues. CDR1 and CDR2 from the germline V gene are SGHNT and YENEEA. Deletions cut 5 bases from V and 0 bases from J, with 14 bases between. The CDR3 coding sequence is TGTGCCAGCAGCCCACCGGGACACGTCTCCTACAATGAGCAGTTCTTC. Translating gives CASSPPGHVSYNEQFF.

The chain links TRBV19 to TRBJ2-7; no clear D. The ends were cut back, 3 bases at V and 0 bases at J, with 9 bases in the middle. CDR1 is LNHDA, CDR2 SQIVND, per germline (reference sequence). The CDR3 spans 14 residues. CDR3 protein: CASSISGYSYEQYF. The CDR3 coding sequence is TGTGCCAGTAGTATTTCCGGGTACTCCTACGAGCAGTACTTC.

The chain is built from TRBV27 and TRBJ2-1, with 8 bases fitting TRBD1. CDR1 is MNHEY and CDR2 is SMNVEV in the germline V gene (reference sequence). There are 13 residues in the CDR3. The V gene end was trimmed by 7 bases and the J gene end by 4 bases; junction bases not matched to a gene: 3. CDR3 protein: CASTGQGYNEQFF. CDR3 nucleotides: TGTGCCAGCACCGGACAGGGATACAATGAGCAGTTCTTC.

This chain joins TRBV9 and TRBJ1-2; 7 bases fit TRBD1. Germline assignment: CDR1 SGDLS and CDR2 YYNGEE. V dropped 7 bases and J dropped 2; count of bases not matched to a gene: 5. This CDR3 has 13 amino acids. CDR3 DNA: TGTGCCAGCCAGCGACAGGGAAACTATGGCTACACCTTC. This encodes CASQRQGNYGYTF.

The rearrangement links TRBV2 to TRBJ2-1; 9 nucleotides agree with TRBD2. The CDR3 totals 13 residues. The germline gives CDR1 SNHLY, CDR2 FYNNEI. Germline trimming cut 10 bases from V and 9 bases from J; bases unmatched to any gene: 10. This chain's CDR3 is CATGIAGVGEQFF. CDR3 nucleotide sequence: TGTGCCACCGGGATAGCGGGAGTTGGTGAGCAGTTCTTC.

This clone was recorded a few times. The chain joins TRBV6-5 to TRBJ2-7; weak D call: TRBD2 (5 bases). Germline V CDR1 and CDR2: MNHEY, SVGAGI. V lost 7 bases, J lost 4 bases, and 8 bases lay in between. The CDR3 length is 11 residues. The CDR3 loop reads CASTRTYEQYF. DNA for the CDR3: TGTGCCAGCACCCGGACTTACGAGCAGTACTTC.

The chain couples TRBV4-2 to TRBJ2-7; TRBD1 is a possible D gene (5 bases). V lost 4 bases and J 1 base, leaving 11 bases between the germline ends. This CDR3 has 14 amino acids. Germline CDR1 LGHNA, CDR2 YNFKEQ. In nucleotides, the CDR3 is TGTGCCAGCAGCCCTGGGCAGGGTTCCTACGAGCAGTACTTC. Translating gives CASSPGQGSYEQYF.

The sample holds one count of this clone. The chain joins TRBV6-1 to TRBJ2-3; 11 bases line up with TRBD2. The CDR3 is made up of 16 amino acids. The ends lost 4 bases at V and 1 base at J; junction bases unmatched: 4. Germline CDR1 and CDR2: MNHNS and SASEGT. The CDR3 bases are TGTGCCAGCAGTGGGACTAGCGGGTTAGGCACAGATACGCAGTATTTT. It yields the protein CASSGTSGLGTDTQYF.

This clone came up a few times. This chain links TRBV6-2 or TRBV6-3 with TRBJ2-7, with 7 bases identical to TRBD1. The CDR3 is 16 residues long. V lost 6 bases and J lost 3; bases outside the gene matches: 14. CDR1 and CDR2 from the germline V gene are MNHEY and SVGEGT. This chain's CDR3 is CASSRISGTENYEQYF. The DNA for the CDR3 is TGTGCCAGCAGCCGAATTTCCGGGACAGAGAACTACGAGCAGTACTTC.

This clone showed up many times. J is TRBJ2-2 and V is TRBV28; 14 bases fit TRBD2. The CDR3 loop spans 17 amino acids. Germline values: CDR1 MDHEN, CDR2 SYDVKM. The J segment lost 6 bases and the V segment lost 0 bases, leaving 3 bases of the junction unmatched. CDR3 loop: CASSLWRLAGGPGELFF. CDR3 DNA: TGTGCCAGCAGTTTATGGAGACTAGCGGGAGGGCCCGGGGAGCTGTTTTTT.

The chain recombines TRBV4-3 with TRBJ2-7, with D maybe TRBD2 (6 bases). V shed 4 bases and J shed 4 bases, with 17 bases lying between them. Germline V lookup: CDR1 LGHNA, CDR2 YSLEER. CDR3 size: 15 residues. In nucleotides, the CDR3 is TGCGCCAGCAGCCTCGAACCGGGGCTAGCGTACGAGCAGTACTTC. Translating gives CASSLEPGLAYEQYF.

This chain uses TRBV3-1 (or the pseudogene TRBV3-2) with TRBJ1-6; D unresolved. Germline values: CDR1 LGHDT, CDR2 YNNKEL (reference sequence). The V end lost 7 bases, the J end lost 7 bases, and 20 bases lay between the germline ends. The CDR3 loop spans 16 amino acids. The CDR3 DNA reads TGTGCCAGCACCGAATCGGACTCATATAAGAATTCACCCCTCCACTTT. Translated: CASTESDSYKNSPLHF.

The CDR3 region has the DNA TGTGCCAGCTCACCTTCCGGCTGGACTACCTACGAGCAGTACTTC. This translates into CASSPSGWTTYEQYF. The V call is TRBV18, the J call TRBJ2-7, with D tentatively TRBD2 (6 bases). Trimming stripped 3 bases from V and 2 bases from J, with 14 bases between. The CDR3 has 15 amino acids. Germline assignment: CDR1 KGHSH and CDR2 LQKENI. Full variable domain (remainder filled in from reference TRBV18 and TRBJ2-7): NAGVMQNPRHLVRRRGQEARLRCSPMKGHSHVYWYRQLPEEGLKFMVYLQKENIIDESGMPKERFSAEFPKEGPSILRIQQVVRGDSAAYFCASSPSGWTTYEQYFGPGTRLTVT.